Described below is a single TCR beta chain sequence and its context. This clonotype was seen a handful of times. Its antigen remains undetermined. No base qualities exist here, and no much larger clone lies one base off it. This sample stems from a study of molecular identifiers for immune sequencing clone quantification (dated by TCRdb to the late 2010s). With regard to the full study: For a replicate experiment, the RNA from either about 20,000 or 100,000 naive CD8 T cells was divided into five aliquots, and four of those aliquots went on to sequencing. The study was a methods study using CD8 T cells to benchmark molecular-identifier clustering-based TCR repertoire sequencing (MIDCIRS) and TCR RNA copy counting.

Paper-wide results and their limitations: Identical TCR molecules sharing a barcode could cause highly expanded clone sizes to be underestimated. Spiked-in Jurkat TCR RNA equal to a single cell's worth was reported to be detectable even within one million naive CD8 T cells. When barcode sub-clustering was omitted, TCR diversity was inflated by chimeric consensus sequences, with chimeras reaching as high as 47%. Modeling indicated approximately 2.7 TCR RNA copies recovered per cell, compared with around 11 by digital PCR, which implies a capture efficiency of approximately 29%. In CMV-specific effector cells, clones with more than 20 RNA copies contained over 99% of molecules, whereas in naive cells such clones contained under 1% of molecules. Naive libraries contained spiked-in Jurkat TCR RNA (more than nine copies' worth), which is not part of the donor repertoire.

The library was made by PCR. Instrument on record: Illumina HiSeq 4000. Bulk TCR libraries were made following a previously described method, with the TCR primers given in Table S5. Purification of total RNA was performed with the Qiagen AllPrep DNA/RNA kit. Before analysis, reads from multiple sequencing runs of the same library were pooled. Concerning the study's data processing: Reads were retained only if an exact TCR constant sequence was present, and the retained reads were trimmed to 150 nt and grouped according to their 12-nt molecular barcodes. Reads inside each barcode group were sub-clustered using a 15% Levenshtein threshold, and a quality-weighted consensus sequence was constructed for each RNA molecule. Non-functional sequences were discarded, and so were lower-count sequences lying one edit away from another sequence. Based on a fit of two negative binomial distributions, barcode sub-clusters having less than 20% of the maximum read count were discarded. TCRdb trimmed public reads at Q25 via fastp, called clones via MiXCR and kept in-frame beta chains. Duplicate CDR3 protein sequences are folded into a single record with the most common DNA and genes. TCRdb's processing, not the authors', yielded these V and J calls. The sample table records about 640,000 distinct CDR3 sequences; roughly 21% of these occur just once. The ten largest make up 0.85% to 0.9% of the sample.

The germline V gene provides CDR1 KGHSH and CDR2 LQKENI. The CDR3 contains 14 residues, cysteine and phenylalanine counted. Only CDR3 DNA is held: 42 bases, read in frame from base 1. A distance of 12 bases separates the germline ends of V and J, which lose 3 bases and 4 bases respectively. Libraries of naive CD8 T cells were generated from roughly 21,000 to 960,000 sorted cells, with 10%, 30% or 50% of the purified RNA used. Naive CD8 T cells were FACS-sorted as CD8+CD4-CCR7+CD45RA+ on a BD FACSAria II into RLT Plus buffer. To test detection sensitivity, Jurkat RNA equal to under 13 TCR copies was added to samples of about 20,000-1,000,000 naive CD8 T cells. Enrichment of CD8 T cells was performed with RosetteSep CD8+ T Cell Enrichment Cocktail and Ficoll-Paque, after which ACK red cell lysis was carried out.

The sequencing sample was made of naive CD8+ T cells from blood, with Jurkat cell RNA spiked in. The cell subset or site label here, explained by the study, means: FACS-sorted CD8+CD4-CCR7+CD45RA+ naive T cells. The chain is made from TRBV18 and TRBJ1-1, with no D gene named confidently. The receptor was derived from a human donor in good health. Some libraries in this study had Jurkat cell RNA spiked in. In nucleotides, the sequence is TGTGCCAGCTCACCGCCGACACCCGTCACTGAAGCTTTCTTT. It translates to CASSPPTPVTEAFF. Outside the CDR3, residues come from the reference TRBV18 and TRBJ1-1 proteins, so the full variable domain is: NAGVMQNPRHLVRRRGQEARLRCSPMKGHSHVYWYRQLPEEGLKFMVYLQKENIIDESGMPKERFSAEFPKEGPSILRIQQVVRGDSAAYFCASSPPTPVTEAFFGQGTRLTVV.